One sample yielded the 6 T cell receptor beta chains listed below, sequenced in a study of blood T cell repertoires in COVID-19. Profiled with immunoSEQ multiplex PCR; TCRdb holds only in-frame clones, not every one. The sample consists of 200,000 to 250,000 clones, about 90% of them appearing once. The sequenced sample consisted of peripheral blood. These receptors came from a man in his 60s with acute or convalescent COVID-19.

The chain links TRBV29-1 to TRBJ2-3; weak D call: TRBD2 (7 bases). V lost 7 bases, J lost 4 bases, and 18 bases lay in between. The CDR3 is made up of 14 amino acids. Germline loops: CDR1 SQVTM, CDR2 ANQGSEA. CDR3 DNA sequence: TGCAGCGCCCGAGCGGAAGGGGGGGCAGATACGCAGTATTTT. Translating it yields CSARAEGGADTQYF.

J is TRBJ2-7 and V is TRBV6-2 or TRBV6-3, with D possibly matching TRBD2 (5 bases). The CDR3 is 16 amino acids. The V gene's germline CDR1 is MNHEY and CDR2 SVGEGT. The V end lost 1 base, the J end lost 1 base, and 14 bases lay between the germline ends. CDR3 sequence (DNA): TGTGCCAGCAGTTACTTCCGCTCTGGACTTTCCTACGAGCAGTACTTC. Protein product: CASSYFRSGLSYEQYF.

The V call is TRBV24-1, the J call TRBJ2-3; TRBD1 aligns across 7 bases. Losses at the gene ends were 4 bases for V and 0 bases for J; bases not matched to a gene: 6. The CDR3 covers 16 residues. The germline gives CDR1 KGHDR, CDR2 SFDVKD. The CDR3 nucleotides are TGTGCCACCAGTGACGTTCGGGACAGTAGCACAGATACGCAGTATTTT. Translating it yields CATSDVRDSSTDTQYF.

V and J are TRBV19 and TRBJ1-3, with 7 bases aligning to TRBD1. V gave up 5 bases and J gave up 0 bases; unmatched junction bases: 7. Germline-derived CDR1 and CDR2 are LNHDA and SQIVND (reference sequence). The length of the CDR3 is 16 residues. DNA for the CDR3: TGTGCCAGTAGTGCGACCGGGACAGACTCTGGAAACACCATATATTTT. Encoded protein: CASSATGTDSGNTIYF. Full variable domain (remainder filled in from reference TRBV19 and TRBJ1-3): DGGITQSPKYLFRKEGQNVTLSCEQNLNHDAMYWYRQDPGQGLRLIYYSQIVNDFQKGDIAEGYSVSREKKESFPLTVTSAQKNPTAFYLCASSATGTDSGNTIYFGEGSWLTVV.

The rearrangement uses TRBV4-1 and TRBJ2-1; D perhaps matches TRBD1 (5 bases). Germline-derived CDR1 and CDR2 are MGHRA and YSYEKL. Trimming left V 5 bases short and J 7 bases short, with 9 bases between. The CDR3 runs 12 residues. In nucleotides, the CDR3 is TGCGCCAGCAGCAATAGGGGTAATGAGCAGTTCTTC. Translation: CASSNRGNEQFF.

The chain carries TRBV30 and TRBJ1-3, with D perhaps matching TRBD1 (5 bases). Germline V gene lookup returns CDR1 GTSNPN and CDR2 SVGIG (reference sequence). The CDR3 is 15 amino acids. Trimming removed 0 bases from V and 2 bases from J, with 11 bases in between. In nucleotides, the CDR3 is TGTGCCTGGAGTGTACGGACACCAGCTGGAAACACCATATATTTT. The encoded protein is CAWSVRTPAGNTIYF.